This T cell receptor (beta chain) was sequenced in a study of cytomegalovirus exposure and HLA in healthy donors. J was trimmed by 5 bases and V by 4 bases; bases with no gene match: 3. Per the germline V gene, CDR1 is LNHDA and CDR2 is SQIVND (reference sequence). The CDR3 length is 15 residues. In the PCR, 60 Vbeta and 13 Jbeta primers were used. Produced via immunoSEQ multiplex PCR; TCRdb's table is partial and in-frame only. Of some 110,000 clones detected, more than 60% appear once; the ten largest clones hold approximately 13%. Although they were nominally healthy when sampled, donors likely had unrecorded immune exposures.

The chain couples TRBV19 to TRBJ1-6, with TRBD1 matching over 9 bases. The receptor was derived from a woman between 55 and 75 years old in good health and CMV-seropositive. Specimen: PBMCs. The CDR3 DNA sequence: TGTGCCAGTAGTAGACAGGGGGAGAATAATTCACCCCTCCACTTT. Translating gives CASSRQGENNSPLHF.